One sample yielded the 30 T cell receptor beta chains listed below, sequenced in a study of cytomegalovirus exposure and HLA in healthy donors (dated by TCRdb to 2017 to 2019). The library was built by means of the immunoSEQ multiplex PCR assay. This immuneACCESS table, as held by TCRdb, lists in-frame sequences with V and J called but not all clones. Of the missing ones, under half trace to an unresolved V gene in checked studies; the others have no known cause. This sample comprises 90,000 to 110,000 clones, about 88% of them detected only once. The ten largest clones take up over 3% of the sample. Sequenced sample: PBMCs. The origin of the receptors is a woman younger than 35 in good health and CMV-seropositive.

DNA of the CDR3: TGTGCCAGCAGCGTATCGGGGAGCGGGGGGAAACTGTTTTTT. Its translation is CASSVSGSGGKLFF. J is TRBJ1-4 and V is TRBV9; maybe TRBD1 (5 bases). The V and J ends lost 1 base and 11 bases respectively, with 15 bases between them. This CDR3 contains 14 residues. Germline values: CDR1 SGDLS, CDR2 YYNGEE.

V gene TRBV27 combines with J gene TRBJ1-5; a possible D gene is TRBD1 (5 bases). V lost 0 bases, J lost 7 bases, and 13 bases lay in between. Germline V gives CDR1 MNHEY, CDR2 SMNVEV (reference sequence). This CDR3 contains 15 residues. The CDR3 DNA follows: TGTGCCAGCAGTTTATCACCGGGGGAGAAACAGCCCCAGCATTTT. Translating gives CASSLSPGEKQPQHF.

The V and J genes are TRBV20-1 and TRBJ1-1, with D possibly TRBD1 on 5 matching bases. Germline V gene sequence: CDR1 DFQATT, CDR2 SNEGSKA (reference sequence). CDR3 length: 10 residues. The V end was cut by 5 bases, the J end by 10 bases, with 11 bases between. CDR3: CSAPQGVAFF. The CDR3 coding sequence is TGCAGTGCTCCCCAGGGTGTAGCTTTCTTT.

The chain is built from TRBV28 and TRBJ2-2; D is possibly TRBD1 (6 bases). CDR1 and CDR2 from the germline V gene are MDHEN and SYDVKM. V was trimmed by 4 bases and J by 7 bases, leaving 13 bases between them. CDR3 length equals 14 residues. CDR3 loop: CASSSTRTDGELFF. The DNA for the CDR3 is TGTGCCAGCAGTTCGACACGGACAGACGGGGAGCTGTTTTTT.

A few counts support this clone. This sequence joins TRBV27 and TRBJ1-2; tentative D call: TRBD1 (5 bases). This CDR3 is 13 amino acids long. Trimming stripped 3 bases from V and 6 bases from J, with 11 bases between. Germline CDR1 reads MNHEY; CDR2 reads SMNVEV (reference sequence). In DNA form, the CDR3 reads TGTGCCAGCAGTTTTAGGGGTCTCAATGGCTACACCTTC. Protein sequence: CASSFRGLNGYTF.

This chain links TRBV29-1 with TRBJ1-2, with 10 bases aligning to TRBD1. Germline CDR1 is SQVTM and CDR2 is ANQGSEA. The CDR3 runs to 14 residues. Trimming took 6 bases from V and 3 from J; bases not matched to a gene: 7. CDR3 bases: TGCAGCGTGGGACAGGGGAATGGGCACTATGGCTACACCTTC. Protein product: CSVGQGNGHYGYTF.

The chain employs TRBV10-3 and TRBJ2-2; D might be TRBD1 (5 bases). Trimming pared 6 bases from V and 6 bases from J, leaving 5 bases between. The CDR3 loop spans 11 amino acids. Germline-derived CDR1 and CDR2 are ENHRY and SYGVKD. The CDR3 spells CAIRGAGELFF. The CDR3 DNA reads as TGTGCCATCAGAGGGGCCGGGGAGCTGTTTTTT.

The rearrangement joins TRBV11-2 to TRBJ2-7; D is ambiguous. Per the germline V gene, CDR1 is SGHAT and CDR2 is FQNNGV. The CDR3 consists of 11 residues. V was shortened by 5 bases and J by 5 bases, with 7 bases between the two germline ends. The DNA of the CDR3 is TGTGCCAGCAGCAACTTAGACGAGCAGTACTTC. Amino acid sequence: CASSNLDEQYF. Complete variable domain (other parts from reference TRBV11-2 and TRBJ2-7): EAGVAQSPRYKIIEKRQSVAFWCNPISGHATLYWYQQILGQGPKLLIQFQNNGVVDDSQLPKDRFSAERLKGVDSTLKIQPAKLEDSAVYLCASSNLDEQYFGPGTRLTVT.

The V call is TRBV5-1, the J call TRBJ2-5; 12 bases map to TRBD2. This CDR3 spans 16 amino acids. Germline assignment: CDR1 SGHRS and CDR2 YFSETQ. The J segment lost 5 bases and the V segment lost 2 bases, leaving 7 bases of the junction unmatched. CDR3 bases: TGCGCCAGCAGCTTAGAAGGACTAGCGGGGCTCGAGACCCAGTACTTC. It yields the protein CASSLEGLAGLETQYF.

J is TRBJ1-2 and V is TRBV27; D uncertain. CDR1 is MNHEY and CDR2 is SMNVEV in the germline V gene (reference sequence). The CDR3 is 13 residues long. Trimming took off 8 bases at V and 6 bases at J, with 16 bases between the two ends. CDR3 nucleotides: TGTGCCAGCGGTTCCTGGGCGTTAGATGGCTACACCTTC. Amino acid sequence: CASGSWALDGYTF.

The gene calls are TRBV2 and TRBJ2-7; 8 bases match TRBD2. Trimming took 5 bases from V and 3 from J; bases not matched to a gene: 9. CDR3 length: 15 amino acids. Germline-derived CDR1 and CDR2 are SNHLY and FYNNEI. CDR3 protein: CASSTLAGLHYEQYF. CDR3 in DNA: TGTGCCAGCAGTACATTAGCGGGGCTTCACTACGAGCAGTACTTC.

The gene calls are TRBV6-6 and TRBJ2-7; TRBD1 aligns across 7 bases. Germline V gene sequence: CDR1 MNHNY, CDR2 SVGAGI (reference sequence). Trimming cost V 7 bases and J 5 bases; bases outside gene matches: 14. This CDR3 region has 15 residues. DNA of the CDR3: TGTGCCAGCACCTTGATAGGACAGGATCGTGACGAGCAGTACTTC. Protein: CASTLIGQDRDEQYF.

The chain combines TRBV11-1 with TRBJ1-6; a weak D match, TRBD1 (6 bases). V dropped 1 base and J dropped 8 bases, with 6 bases sitting between them. CDR3 length equals 13 residues. CDR1 SGHAT and CDR2 FQDESV come from the germline V gene (reference sequence). In DNA form, the CDR3 reads TGTGCCAGCAGCTTAGGGACAGATTCACCCCTCCACTTT. Protein product: CASSLGTDSPLHF.

The chain carries TRBV7-9 and TRBJ2-5; D is possibly TRBD1 (5 bases). Trimming stripped 10 bases from V and 3 bases from J, with 15 bases between. CDR3 length: 13 amino acids. Germline V lookup: CDR1 SEHNR, CDR2 FQNEAQ (reference sequence). The CDR3 is CATKLIGEETQYF. The CDR3 DNA follows: TGTGCCACCAAACTTATAGGGGAAGAGACCCAGTACTTC.

The chain employs TRBV28 and TRBJ1-5; 8 bases align to TRBD1. The trim removed 2 bases at V and 6 bases at J, leaving 6 bases unmatched. The CDR3 spans 15 residues. Per germline, CDR1 MDHEN and CDR2 SYDVKM. The CDR3 spells CASSLVGQGSQPQHF. Here the CDR3 DNA reads TGTGCCAGCAGTTTAGTTGGACAGGGTTCTCAGCCCCAGCATTTT.

This rearrangement joins TRBV6-1 to TRBJ2-7; 7 bases are shared with TRBD1. This CDR3 is built from 15 residues. The germline V gene encodes CDR1 MNHNS and CDR2 SASEGT. The J segment lost 2 bases and the V segment lost 10 bases, leaving 14 bases of the junction unmatched. The CDR3 sequence: CATGRARQGTYEQYF. DNA of the CDR3: TGTGCCACCGGAAGGGCGAGACAGGGTACCTACGAGCAGTACTTC.

CDR3 loop: CASSPGQGTTGELFF. CDR3 in DNA: TGCGCCAGCAGCCCCGGACAGGGAACAACCGGGGAGCTGTTTTTT. The chain uses TRBV5-1 and TRBJ2-2, with 8 bases identical to TRBD1. The CDR3 contains 15 residues. The V and J ends lost 4 bases and 5 bases, in that order; junction bases with no gene match: 7. Germline values: CDR1 SGHRS, CDR2 YFSETQ.

The gene calls are TRBV18 and TRBJ2-5; 8 bases fit TRBD1. The CDR3 totals 15 residues. Germline V CDR1 and CDR2: KGHSH, LQKENI. The junction had 9 bases not matched to a gene; V was cut back by 4 bases and J by 5 bases. CDR3: CASSQYRGEEETQYF. In DNA form, the CDR3 reads TGTGCCAGCTCACAGTACAGGGGGGAAGAGGAGACCCAGTACTTC.

This chain connects TRBV7-9 to TRBJ2-3; TRBD2 matches 9 bases. This CDR3 has 16 amino acids. V was clipped by 5 bases and J by 2 bases; unmatched bases: 8. CDR1 is SEHNR and CDR2 is FQNEAQ in the germline V gene (reference sequence). The CDR3 DNA follows: TGTGCCAGCAGCGAAACTAGCGGGTTCTCCACAGATACGCAGTATTTT. Translating it yields CASSETSGFSTDTQYF.

The chain couples TRBV11-3 to TRBJ1-2, with TRBD1 identical over 8 bases. With V trimmed by 5 bases and J by 6 bases, 5 bases remained unmatched. Germline V gene lookup returns CDR1 SGHNT and CDR2 YENEEA. CDR3 length equals 13 residues. CDR3 sequence reads: CASSPGQGDGYTF. DNA of the CDR3: TGTGCCAGCAGCCCCGGACAGGGAGATGGCTACACCTTC.

This clone came up once. The V call is TRBV5-1, the J call TRBJ2-1, with 8 bases matching TRBD1. CDR3 length equals 14 residues. V trimming: 7 bases; J trimming: 4 bases; junction bases outside the gene matches: 7. The germline gives CDR1 SGHRS, CDR2 YFSETQ. The CDR3: CASLPGTGYNEQFF. The CDR3 bases are TGCGCCAGCCTCCCCGGGACAGGTTACAATGAGCAGTTCTTC.

V gene TRBV2 combines with J gene TRBJ2-3; 8 nucleotides align to TRBD2. The germline V gene has CDR1 SNHLY and CDR2 FYNNEI. This CDR3 has 15 amino acids. V shed 8 bases and J 3 bases; nucleotides not matched to a gene: 10. The CDR3 here is CASGSGRAGTDTQYF. In DNA form, the CDR3 reads TGTGCCAGCGGTTCCGGGAGGGCCGGGACAGATACGCAGTATTTT.

The gene calls are TRBV27 and TRBJ2-7; maybe TRBD1 (5 bases). Trimming removed 4 bases from V and 3 bases from J, with 10 bases in between. Germline V gene sequence: CDR1 MNHEY, CDR2 SMNVEV (reference sequence). This CDR3 spans 13 amino acids. For the CDR3, the DNA is TGTGCCAGCAGTTCTAGACAGTTCTACGAGCAGTACTTC. It encodes CASSSRQFYEQYF.

The chain combines TRBV9 with TRBJ2-7; 9 bases line up with TRBD1. The CDR3 consists of 15 residues. With V trimmed by 2 bases and J by 3 bases, 6 bases remained unmatched. Looked up from germline, CDR1 is SGDLS and CDR2 is YYNGEE. CDR3 bases: TGTGCCAGCAGCGTTTCCGGGACAGGGCGCTACGAGCAGTACTTC. Protein: CASSVSGTGRYEQYF.

The gene calls are TRBV18 and TRBJ2-7; 7 bases align to TRBD2. The J segment lost 7 bases and the V segment lost 4 bases, leaving 10 bases of the junction unmatched. This CDR3 has 14 residues. Looked up from germline, CDR1 is KGHSH and CDR2 is LQKENI. The CDR3 loop reads CASSRDSSGEEQYF. The CDR3 nucleotides are TGTGCCAGCTCACGGGACTCTAGCGGTGAAGAGCAGTACTTC.

This clone was observed a few times. This chain links TRBV28 with TRBJ2-3, with D possibly TRBD2 on 7 matching bases. This CDR3 has 17 residues. Germline V CDR1 and CDR2: MDHEN, SYDVKM. V was trimmed by 2 bases and J by 0 bases, leaving 15 bases between them. In nucleotides, the CDR3 is TGTGCCAGCAGTTTAACCAGCGGGACACCCAGCACAGATACGCAGTATTTT. Translating it yields CASSLTSGTPSTDTQYF. Full variable domain (outside the CDR3, taken from reference TRBV28 and TRBJ2-3): DVKVTQSSRYLVKRTGEKVFLECVQDMDHENMFWYRQDPGLGLRLIYFSYDVKMKEKGDIPEGYSVSREKKERFSLILESASTNQTSMYLCASSLTSGTPSTDTQYFGPGTRLTVL.

The chain has TRBV6-5 and TRBJ2-5; TRBD1 matches 8 bases. This CDR3 has 15 residues. V lost 7 bases, J lost 2 bases, and 9 bases stayed unmatched. Germline V gene sequence: CDR1 MNHEY, CDR2 SVGAGI. The chain's CDR3 is CASTWDRRVQETQYF. As DNA, the CDR3 is TGTGCCAGCACCTGGGACAGGAGAGTTCAAGAGACCCAGTACTTC.

This clone was detected a few times. The CDR3 region is CASSLEGPGKQYF. The CDR3 DNA reads TGTGCCAGCAGTTTGGAGGGGCCCGGAAAGCAGTACTTC. The chain combines TRBV27 with TRBJ2-7; D is perhaps TRBD2 (6 bases). The germline V gene encodes CDR1 MNHEY and CDR2 SMNVEV (reference sequence). This CDR3 contains 13 residues. V lost 3 bases, J lost 8 bases, and 14 bases lay in between.

This clone has more than one count but fewer than ten. A much larger clone is a single base away; this may be a read error. This chain connects TRBV6-1 to TRBJ2-3; 13 nucleotides agree with TRBD2. Unmatched junction bases numbered 0, after V lost 2 bases and J lost 4 bases. Germline CDR1 MNHNS, CDR2 SASEGT. The CDR3 is made up of 15 amino acids. CDR3 protein: CASSETSGGADTQYF. The CDR3 DNA is TGTGCCAGCAGTGAAACTAGCGGGGGGGCAGATACGCAGTATTTT.

CDR3 loop: CASSRTGDSSYEQYF. The CDR3 DNA reads as TGTGCCAGCAGTCGGACAGGGGATAGCTCCTACGAGCAGTACTTC. The chain carries TRBV7-6 and TRBJ2-7; 9 bases map to TRBD1. Germline V gives CDR1 SGHVS, CDR2 FNYEAQ. J was trimmed by 0 bases and V by 6 bases; bases with no gene match: 6. The CDR3 extends over 15 amino acids.